The next 27 T cell receptor beta chains were all read from a single sample in a study of T cells in localized non-small cell lung cancer. Only in-frame clones appear in the TCRdb table, and some are missing; sequencing was by immunoSEQ multiplex PCR. The sample has 20,000 to 30,000 clones; about 86% are singletons. Source: peripheral blood, taken before any cancer treatment. The receptors shown here come from a woman aged 35 to 69 with stage I lung adenocarcinoma.

The chain uses TRBV18 and TRBJ1-1; D not certain. Germline assignment: CDR1 KGHSH and CDR2 LQKENI. With 0 bases removed from V and 1 base from J, the gap between germline ends came to 18 bases. The CDR3 is 18 amino acids. CDR3 sequence: CASSPPFRQSLGNTEAFF. The CDR3 nucleotides are TGTGCCAGCTCACCACCGTTTAGGCAAAGCCTGGGGAACACTGAAGCTTTCTTT. Variable domain in full (rest from reference TRBV18 and TRBJ1-1): NAGVMQNPRHLVRRRGQEARLRCSPMKGHSHVYWYRQLPEEGLKFMVYLQKENIIDESGMPKERFSAEFPKEGPSILRIQQVVRGDSAAYFCASSPPFRQSLGNTEAFFGQGTRLTVV.

This chain uses TRBV7-8 with TRBJ1-6; 7 positions match TRBD1. The ends lost 5 bases at V and 6 bases at J; junction bases unmatched: 4. Germline assignment: CDR1 SGHVS and CDR2 FQNEAQ. This CDR3 has 14 amino acids. The CDR3 loop is CASSPRQGNSPLHF. The DNA for the CDR3 is TGTGCCAGCAGCCCACGACAGGGTAATTCACCCCTCCACTTT.

The J gene is TRBJ1-2, the V gene TRBV28, with 8 positions matching TRBD1. The CDR3 length is 12 residues. Trimming took 7 bases from V and 5 from J; bases not matched to a gene: 3. CDR1 is MDHEN, CDR2 SYDVKM, per germline. CDR3 DNA: TGTGCCAGCAAAACAGGGGGTTATGGCTACACCTTC. Encoded protein: CASKTGGYGYTF.

This clone has a single count. The chain employs TRBV5-6 and TRBJ1-1; the D gene is possibly TRBD1 (5 bases). CDR1 is SGHDT and CDR2 is YYEEEE in the germline V gene. This CDR3 is 12 amino acids long. The germline V and J ends were trimmed by 4 bases and 11 bases, with 15 bases remaining between them. The CDR3 loop reads CASSSLGTGAFF. The CDR3 bases are TGTGCCAGCAGCAGTTTAGGGACCGGTGCTTTCTTT.

The chain employs TRBV5-5 and TRBJ2-7, with a possible D match to TRBD1 (5 bases). Germline loops: CDR1 SGHKS, CDR2 YYEKEE (reference sequence). The CDR3 is made up of 14 amino acids. Trimming removed 3 bases at V and 4 bases at J, with 14 bases between. The CDR3 loop is CASSWSGWSYEQYF. The CDR3 DNA reads TGTGCCAGCAGCTGGTCAGGGTGGTCTTACGAGCAGTACTTC.

This clone was detected only a few times. This sequence joins TRBV25-1 and TRBJ1-1; TRBD1 matches at 9 bases. Germline CDR1 is MGHDK and CDR2 is SYGVNS. The CDR3 spans 14 residues. V was clipped by 5 bases and J by 4 bases; unmatched bases: 5. The DNA of the CDR3 is TGTGCCAGCAGTTCCGGGACAGGGACCACTGAAGCTTTCTTT. Protein sequence: CASSSGTGTTEAFF.

V gene TRBV5-4 combines with J gene TRBJ1-3; possibly TRBD1 for D (5 bases). The germline V gene has CDR1 SGHNT and CDR2 YYREEE (reference sequence). The CDR3 is 14 residues long. V was cut by 4 bases and J by 4 bases, with 12 bases left in between. As DNA, the CDR3 is TGTGCCAGCAGCGTTGCGGGGGTAGGAAACACCATATATTTT. Translated: CASSVAGVGNTIYF.

This CDR3 is CASSPRNRGYEQYF. The CDR3 DNA is TGTGCCAGCAGCCCCAGGAACAGGGGTTACGAGCAGTACTTC. This chain connects TRBV13 to TRBJ2-7; 7 bases match TRBD1. Germline CDR1 PRHDT, CDR2 FYEKMQ (reference sequence). CDR3 length equals 14 residues. With V trimmed by 5 bases and J by 4 bases, 8 bases remained unmatched.

The J gene is TRBJ2-7, the V gene TRBV14; TRBD1 aligns across 8 bases. This CDR3 comprises 19 residues. Germline values: CDR1 SGHDN, CDR2 FVKESK. Trimming removed 1 base from V and 3 bases from J; junction bases left unmatched: 17. The CDR3 DNA reads as TGTGCCAGCAGCCAAGTTGCTGGGGGGACAGGTCGTTCGTTCTACGAGCAGTACTTC. It encodes CASSQVAGGTGRSFYEQYF.

The genes are TRBV29-1 and TRBJ2-5; TRBD1 matches 8 bases. Trimming at V came to 7 bases and at J to 2 bases, leaving 9 bases not matched to a gene. CDR1 and CDR2 (germline): SQVTM, ANQGSEA. The CDR3 has 14 amino acids. The DNA of the CDR3 is TGCAGCGGCAGACAGGGGTGGAAGCAAGAGACCCAGTACTTC. Translated: CSGRQGWKQETQYF.

The chain recombines TRBV7-2 with TRBJ2-2; a weak D match, TRBD2 (5 bases). V was trimmed by 6 bases and J by 5 bases, leaving 10 bases between them. CDR3 length: 13 residues. Per the germline V gene, CDR1 is SGHTA and CDR2 is FQGNSA. CDR3 in DNA: TGTGCCAGCAGTACCCGGGGAACCGGGGAGCTGTTTTTT. It encodes CASSTRGTGELFF.

This chain joins TRBV12-5 and TRBJ2-1; no reliable D call. Germline CDR1 and CDR2: LGHNT and FRNRAP. The V end lost 1 base, the J end lost 3 bases, and 10 bases lay between the germline ends. The CDR3 runs 15 residues. The chain's CDR3 is CASGLGFGDYNEQFF. The DNA of the CDR3 is TGTGCTAGTGGTTTGGGTTTTGGGGACTACAATGAGCAGTTCTTC.

This clone appeared a few times. The chain recombines TRBV6-5 with TRBJ1-2; D possibly corresponds to TRBD1 (5 bases). The CDR3 is made up of 13 amino acids. Germline V gene data show CDR1 as MNHEY and CDR2 as SVGAGI. The V gene lost 2 bases and the J gene lost 6 bases, with 10 bases spanning the gap. CDR3 in amino acids: CASSYDSGHGYTF. CDR3 DNA: TGTGCCAGCAGTTACGACAGCGGCCATGGCTACACCTTC.

The V gene is TRBV7-2, the J gene TRBJ2-5; D gene unclear. This CDR3 spans 12 amino acids. Trimming left V 5 bases short and J 5 bases short, with 9 bases between. Germline assignment: CDR1 SGHTA and CDR2 FQGNSA. In DNA, the CDR3 is TGTGCCAGCAGCATAGGCCGGGAGACCCAGTACTTC. This codes for CASSIGRETQYF.

V gene TRBV7-6 combines with J gene TRBJ2-7; TRBD1 matches at 9 bases. In germline, CDR1 is SGHVS, CDR2 FNYEAQ. This CDR3 has 13 amino acids. Trimming cost V 4 bases and J 6 bases; bases outside gene matches: 4. CDR3 region: CASSWTGEGEQYF. CDR3 in DNA: TGTGCCAGCAGCTGGACAGGGGAAGGCGAGCAGTACTTC.

Written as DNA, the CDR3 is TGTGCCAGCAGCTGGGGGTTGGATTTCTCTGGAAACACCATATATTTT. Translation gives CASSWGLDFSGNTIYF. V and J are TRBV28 and TRBJ1-3; tentative D call: TRBD1 (5 bases). The CDR3 length is 16 residues. Germline-derived CDR1 and CDR2 are MDHEN and SYDVKM. The V end was cut by 6 bases, the J end by 0 bases, with 15 bases between.

V and J are TRBV7-8 and TRBJ1-3; D uncertain. V was clipped by 5 bases and J by 0 bases, with 11 bases between them. Per the germline V gene, CDR1 is SGHVS and CDR2 is FQNEAQ. The CDR3 is made up of 15 amino acids. The CDR3 DNA follows: TGTGCCAGCAGCCCCTCCAGTTACTCTGGAAACACCATATATTTT. It is translated as CASSPSSYSGNTIYF.

For the CDR3, the DNA is TGTGCCAGCAGCTTGGACAGGGGGGACCTTAGCAATCAGCCCCAGCATTTT. Amino acids: CASSLDRGDLSNQPQHF. This chain uses TRBV5-6 with TRBJ1-5; 8 positions match TRBD1. Losses at the gene ends were 0 bases for V and 0 bases for J; bases not matched to a gene: 5. CDR3 size: 17 residues. The germline gives CDR1 SGHDT, CDR2 YYEEEE.

This sequence joins TRBV15 and TRBJ1-1; D is uncertain. V lost 1 base, J lost 1 base, and 7 bases lay in between. The CDR3 runs 14 residues. Germline CDR1 LNHNV, CDR2 YYDKDF (reference sequence). CDR3 nucleotide sequence: TGTGCCACCAGCAGAGGAAAACAGAACACTGAAGCTTTCTTT. Translated, it gives CATSRGKQNTEAFF.

The chain links TRBV2 to TRBJ1-6; D possibly corresponds to TRBD1 (5 bases). V gave up 3 bases and J gave up 0 bases, with 6 bases separating them. Germline V CDR1 and CDR2: SNHLY, FYNNEI. There are 15 residues in the CDR3. CDR3 DNA sequence: TGTGCCAGCAGTGACAGGGTCTCCTATAATTCACCCCTCCACTTT. Translating it yields CASSDRVSYNSPLHF.

The rearrangement uses TRBV4-3 and TRBJ2-7; 8 bases are a match to TRBD2. The CDR3 extends over 15 amino acids. The germline gives CDR1 LGHNA, CDR2 YSLEER. The V gene end was trimmed by 0 bases and the J gene end by 4 bases; junction bases not matched to a gene: 5. This CDR3 is CASSQDLAGLYEQYF. In nucleotides, the CDR3 is TGCGCCAGCAGCCAAGATCTAGCGGGCCTTTACGAGCAGTACTTC.

This clone has a handful of counts. V is TRBV4-1 and J is TRBJ1-1, with D maybe TRBD1 (5 bases). Germline lookup yields CDR1 MGHRA and CDR2 YSYEKL. Trimming shortened V by 5 bases and J by 11 bases, and 21 bases separated the two germline ends. This CDR3 is built from 14 residues. This CDR3 is CASSARTTARGAFF. In nucleotides, the CDR3 is TGCGCCAGCAGCGCCCGAACTACAGCTCGGGGGGCTTTCTTT.

The gene calls are TRBV7-3 and TRBJ1-1; D perhaps matches TRBD1 (6 bases). The CDR3 length is 13 residues. CDR1 is SGHTA, CDR2 FQGTGA, per germline. V lost 3 bases, J lost 5 bases, and 10 bases lay in between. The chain's CDR3 is CASSFYTGTEAFF. The CDR3, as DNA: TGTGCCAGCAGCTTTTATACAGGGACTGAAGCTTTCTTT.

V is TRBV6-4 and J is TRBJ1-5, with TRBD1 as a possible D gene (6 bases). Germline CDR1 is MRHNA and CDR2 is SNTAGT. The CDR3 totals 14 residues. Trimming cost V 6 bases and J 2 bases, with 11 bases left between them. CDR3 DNA: TGTGCCAGCAGCGAACAGGGTGGCAATCAGCCCCAGCATTTT. Translation: CASSEQGGNQPQHF.

The CDR3 sequence: CASSPFVPRSSGNTIYF. In nucleotides, the CDR3 is TGTGCCAGCTCACCATTCGTTCCTCGGAGCTCTGGAAACACCATATATTTT. This chain joins TRBV18 and TRBJ1-3; no firm D call. The CDR3 runs to 17 residues. Germline CDR1 and CDR2: KGHSH and LQKENI. Trimming stripped 2 bases from V and 0 bases from J, with 14 bases between.

The rearrangement joins TRBV7-2 to TRBJ1-2, with TRBD1 as a possible D gene (6 bases). This CDR3 region has 12 residues. The V gene lost 5 bases and the J gene lost 6 bases, with 10 bases spanning the gap. From germline, CDR1 is SGHTA and CDR2 FQGNSA. The CDR3: CASSVYRDGYTF. The DNA for the CDR3 is TGTGCCAGCAGCGTATACAGGGATGGCTACACCTTC. Combining the CDR3 with reference TRBV7-2 and TRBJ1-2 gives the whole variable domain GAGVSQSPSNKVTEKGKDVELRCDPISGHTALYWYRQSLGQGLEFLIYFQGNSAPDKSGLPSDRFSAERTGGSVSTLTIQRTQQEDSAVYLCASSVYRDGYTFGSGTRLTVV.

V and J are TRBV11-3 and TRBJ1-1, with a possible D match to TRBD1 (6 bases). Germline-derived CDR1 and CDR2 are SGHNT and YENEEA. The length of the CDR3 is 14 residues. V was shortened by 2 bases and J by 1 base, with 8 bases between the two germline ends. This chain's CDR3 is CASSLLTGNTEAFF. CDR3 nucleotides: TGTGCCAGCAGCTTACTGACAGGGAACACTGAAGCTTTCTTT. Full variable domain (missing parts from reference TRBV11-3 and TRBJ1-1): EAGVVQSPRYKIIEKKQPVAFWCNPISGHNTLYWYLQNLGQGPELLIRYENEEAVDDSQLPKDRFSAERLKGVDSTLKIQPAELGDSAVYLCASSLLTGNTEAFFGQGTRLTVV.